This paragraph reports one T cell receptor (beta chain). After constant-region reverse-primer amplification, full-length variable regions underwent semi-nested PCR with Nested Universal Primer A. From the 5' RACE reads, TCRdb called clonotypes with MiXCR, one entry per CDR3 protein. The data contain tens of thousands of distinct CDR3 sequences, 25% to 35% of them singletons. V lost 5 bases to trimming and J lost 0 bases, with 14 bases between them. The CDR3 length is 16 residues. Germline lookup yields CDR1 SEHNR and CDR2 FQNEAQ (reference sequence). This TCR came from a female donor with breast cancer. V gene TRBV7-9 combines with J gene TRBJ2-1; D is undetermined. Sequences were obtained from naive CD4+ T cells sorted from blood. Specified subset: naive CD4+ T cells, CD4+CD45RA+CD25-. CDR3 sequence reads: CASSRAGTRSYNEQFF. The CDR3 DNA sequence: TGTGCCAGCAGCCGGGCAGGAACCCGCTCCTACAATGAGCAGTTCTTC. Looking up the rest from reference TRBV7-9 and TRBJ2-1 gives the full variable domain: DTGVSQNPRHKITKRGQNVTFRCDPISEHNRLYWYRQTLGQGPEFLTYFQNEAQLEKSRLLSDRFSAERPKGSFSTLEIQRTEQGDSAMYLCASSRAGTRSYNEQFFGPGTRLTVL.